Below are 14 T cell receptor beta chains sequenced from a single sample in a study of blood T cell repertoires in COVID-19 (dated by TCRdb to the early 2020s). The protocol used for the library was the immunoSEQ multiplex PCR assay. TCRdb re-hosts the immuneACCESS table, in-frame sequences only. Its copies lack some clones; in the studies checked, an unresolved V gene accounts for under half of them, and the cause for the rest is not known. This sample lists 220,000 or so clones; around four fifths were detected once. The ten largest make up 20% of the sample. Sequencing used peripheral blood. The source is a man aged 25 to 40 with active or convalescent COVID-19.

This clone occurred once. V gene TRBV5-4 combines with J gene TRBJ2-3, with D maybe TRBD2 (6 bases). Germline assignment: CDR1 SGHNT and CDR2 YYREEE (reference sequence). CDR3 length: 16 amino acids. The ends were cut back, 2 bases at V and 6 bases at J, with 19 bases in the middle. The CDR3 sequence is CASSFGAGLGFDTQYF. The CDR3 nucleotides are TGTGCCAGCAGCTTCGGGGCGGGGCTGGGTTTTGATACGCAGTATTTT. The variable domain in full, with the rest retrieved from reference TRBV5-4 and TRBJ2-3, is ETGVTQSPTHLIKTRGQQVTLRCSSQSGHNTVSWYQQALGQGPQFIFQYYREEENGRGNFPPRFSGLQFPNYSSELNVNALELDDSALYLCASSFGAGLGFDTQYFGPGTRLTVL.

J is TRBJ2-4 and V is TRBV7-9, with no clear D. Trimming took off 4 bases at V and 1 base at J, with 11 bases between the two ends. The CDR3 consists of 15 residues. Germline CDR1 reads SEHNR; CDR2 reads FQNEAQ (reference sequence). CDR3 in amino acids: CASSSPGPAKNIQYF. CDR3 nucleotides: TGTGCCAGCAGCTCACCCGGTCCGGCCAAAAACATTCAGTACTTC.

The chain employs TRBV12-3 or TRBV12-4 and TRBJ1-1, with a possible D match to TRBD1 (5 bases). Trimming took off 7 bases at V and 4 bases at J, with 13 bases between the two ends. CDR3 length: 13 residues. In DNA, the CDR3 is TGTGCCAGCACCTCATACGGGGGCACTGAAGCTTTCTTT. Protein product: CASTSYGGTEAFF.

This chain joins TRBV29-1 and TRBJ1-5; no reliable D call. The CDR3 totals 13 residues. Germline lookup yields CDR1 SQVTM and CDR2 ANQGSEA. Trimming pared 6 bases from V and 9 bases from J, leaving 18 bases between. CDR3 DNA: TGCAGCGTAGCTCAGGAGGGAGATCGGCCCCAGCATTTT. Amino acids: CSVAQEGDRPQHF.

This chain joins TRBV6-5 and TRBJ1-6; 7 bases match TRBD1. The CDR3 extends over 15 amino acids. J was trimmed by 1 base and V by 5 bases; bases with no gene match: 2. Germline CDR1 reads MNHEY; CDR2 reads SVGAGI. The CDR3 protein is CASSPGGSYNSPLHF. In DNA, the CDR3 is TGTGCCAGCAGTCCAGGGGGTTCCTATAATTCACCCCTCCACTTT.

CDR3 nucleotide sequence: TGCGCCAGCAAGGAGAGATTGAACACTGAAGCTTTCTTT. Its translation: CASKERLNTEAFF. V gene TRBV10-1 combines with J gene TRBJ1-1, with no clear D. Germline loops: CDR1 WNHNN, CDR2 SYGVQD (reference sequence). V was trimmed by 7 bases and J by 0 bases, leaving 9 bases between them. This CDR3 has 13 residues.

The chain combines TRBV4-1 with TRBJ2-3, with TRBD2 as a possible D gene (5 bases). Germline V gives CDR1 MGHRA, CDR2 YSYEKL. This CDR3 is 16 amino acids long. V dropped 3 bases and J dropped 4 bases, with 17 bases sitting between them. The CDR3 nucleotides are TGCGCCAGCAGCCAGCTTACATCTCCGGGGTCAGATACGCAGTATTTT. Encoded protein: CASSQLTSPGSDTQYF.

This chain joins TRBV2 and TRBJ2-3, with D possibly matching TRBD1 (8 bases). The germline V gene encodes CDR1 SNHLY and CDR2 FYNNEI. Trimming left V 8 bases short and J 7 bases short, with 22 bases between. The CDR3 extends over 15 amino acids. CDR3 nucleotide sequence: TGTGCCAGCGACAGGGGTAGCGGGTTCGGAAATACGCAGTATTTT. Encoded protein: CASDRGSGFGNTQYF.

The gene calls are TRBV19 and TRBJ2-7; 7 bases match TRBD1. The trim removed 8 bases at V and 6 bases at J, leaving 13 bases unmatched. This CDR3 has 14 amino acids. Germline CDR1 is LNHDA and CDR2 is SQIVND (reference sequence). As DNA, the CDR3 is TGTGCCAGTCCGAAGGGGACAGTGGATTTCGAGCAGTACTTC. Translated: CASPKGTVDFEQYF.

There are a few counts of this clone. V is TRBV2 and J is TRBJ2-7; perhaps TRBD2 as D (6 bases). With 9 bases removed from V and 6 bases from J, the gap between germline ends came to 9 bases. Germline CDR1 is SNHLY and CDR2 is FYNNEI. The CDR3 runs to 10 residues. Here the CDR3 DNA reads TGTGCCAGTGGAGGGGTCGAGCAGTACTTC. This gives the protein CASGGVEQYF.

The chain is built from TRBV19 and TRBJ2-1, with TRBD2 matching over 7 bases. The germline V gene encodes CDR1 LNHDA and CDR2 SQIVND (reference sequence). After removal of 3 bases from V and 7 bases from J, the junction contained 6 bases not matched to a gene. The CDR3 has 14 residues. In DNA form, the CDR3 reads TGTGCCAGTAGTATTCAGGGAGGGTGGAATGAGCAGTTCTTC. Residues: CASSIQGGWNEQFF.

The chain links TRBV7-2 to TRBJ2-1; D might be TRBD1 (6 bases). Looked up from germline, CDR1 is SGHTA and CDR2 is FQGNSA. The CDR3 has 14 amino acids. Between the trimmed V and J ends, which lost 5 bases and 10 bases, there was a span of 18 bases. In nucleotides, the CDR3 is TGTGCCAGCAGCCCGTCGCCCTCAGGGGAGGAGCAGTTCTTC. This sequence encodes CASSPSPSGEEQFF. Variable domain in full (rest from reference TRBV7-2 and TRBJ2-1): GAGVSQSPSNKVTEKGKDVELRCDPISGHTALYWYRQSLGQGLEFLIYFQGNSAPDKSGLPSDRFSAERTGGSVSTLTIQRTQQEDSAVYLCASSPSPSGEEQFFGPGTRLTVL.

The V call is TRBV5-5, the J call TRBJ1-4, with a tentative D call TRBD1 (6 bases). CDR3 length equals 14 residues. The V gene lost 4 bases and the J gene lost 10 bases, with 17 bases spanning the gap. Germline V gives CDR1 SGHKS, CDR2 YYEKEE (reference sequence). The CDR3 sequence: CASSLHTGPGKLFF. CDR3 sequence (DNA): TGTGCCAGCAGCCTACACACAGGGCCGGGAAAACTGTTTTTT.

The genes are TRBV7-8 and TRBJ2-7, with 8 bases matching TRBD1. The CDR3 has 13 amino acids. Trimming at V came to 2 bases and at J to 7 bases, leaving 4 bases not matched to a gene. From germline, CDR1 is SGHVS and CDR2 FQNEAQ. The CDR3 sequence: CASSLNRGSEQYF. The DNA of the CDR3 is TGTGCCAGCAGCTTAAACAGGGGGAGTGAGCAGTACTTC.